A few counts support the clone carrying this T cell receptor beta chain. The data were obtained in a study of blood T cell repertoires in COVID-19. Study background: From the United States, Italy and Spain came samples of acute and convalescent COVID-19. PBMCs, B-cell-depleted T cells, or T cells provided the cDNA or gDNA that made up the material.

The CDR3 sequence is 15 residues long. CDR1 LNHDA and CDR2 SQIVND come from the germline V gene (reference sequence). V shed 7 bases, J shed 7 bases, and the junction held 10 bases outside the gene matches. The authors' processing: Using reference gene primer amplification, nucleated cell counts were estimated. TCRdb's table, derived via immunoSEQ multiplex PCR, lists solely in-frame clones and lacks some. The DNA gave D and trimming, while V, J and clone size come from that table. The sample shows 180,000 or so clones, around 90% of them seen only once. The chain couples TRBV19 to TRBJ1-5, with 10 nucleotides matching TRBD1. The sequence derives from a man aged 40-49 years with acute or convalescent COVID-19. Sequencing was done on a sample of peripheral blood. CDR3 DNA sequence: TGTGCCAGTACCGCGACAGGGGGCTCGAACCAGCCCCAGCATTTT. Amino acid sequence: CASTATGGSNQPQHF.